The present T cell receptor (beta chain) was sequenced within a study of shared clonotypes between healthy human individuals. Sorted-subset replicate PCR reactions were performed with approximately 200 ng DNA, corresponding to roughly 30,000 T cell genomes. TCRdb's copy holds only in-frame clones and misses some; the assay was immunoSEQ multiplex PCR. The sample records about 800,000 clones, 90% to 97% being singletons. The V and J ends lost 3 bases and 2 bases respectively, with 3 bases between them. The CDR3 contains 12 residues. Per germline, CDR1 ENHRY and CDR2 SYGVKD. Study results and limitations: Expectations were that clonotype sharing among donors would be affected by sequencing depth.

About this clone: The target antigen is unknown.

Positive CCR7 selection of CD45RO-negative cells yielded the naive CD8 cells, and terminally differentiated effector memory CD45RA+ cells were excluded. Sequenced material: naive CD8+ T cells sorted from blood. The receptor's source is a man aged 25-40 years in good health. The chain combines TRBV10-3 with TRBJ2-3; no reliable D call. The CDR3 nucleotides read TGTGCCATCAGTGATCCCACAGATACGCAGTATTTT. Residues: CAISDPTDTQYF.